Listed below are T cell receptor beta chains from one sample, sequenced in a study of blood T cells in healthy people across ages. TCRdb reprocessed the 5' RACE reads via MiXCR and lists one record per CDR3 protein. The table includes approximately 690,000 distinct CDR3 sequences, less than 45% detected once. Sequencing used blood. Receptors were obtained from a man aged 80 or over in good health. Both conserved end residues are part of each CDR3. A D gene is named only where the DNA matches it firmly. Clone size is shown for a subset of rows, as once, few, many or a class of expanded clone.

d_gene: TRBD2; j_gene: TRBJ2-3; abundance: few; v_gene: TRBV12-3/TRBV12-4; CDR3aa: CASSYIAGGADTQYF; CDR3nt: TGTGCCAGCAGTTATATCGCGGGAGGGGCAGATACGCAGTATTTT
d_gene: TRBD1; j_gene: TRBJ1-1; abundance: -; v_gene: TRBV29-1; CDR3aa: CSATTGSQGAFF; CDR3nt: TGCAGCGCCACGACAGGGAGCCAAGGAGCTTTCTTT
d_gene: -; j_gene: TRBJ2-7; abundance: -; v_gene: TRBV14; CDR3aa: CASSQGVTATYEQYF; CDR3nt: TGTGCCAGCAGCCAAGGGGTAACGGCGACCTACGAGCAGTACTTC
d_gene: -; j_gene: TRBJ2-7; abundance: -; v_gene: TRBV11-2; CDR3aa: CASSLADVYEQYF; CDR3nt: TGTGCCAGCAGCTTAGCCGACGTGTACGAGCAGTACTTC
d_gene: -; j_gene: TRBJ1-2; abundance: -; v_gene: TRBV20-1; CDR3aa: CSARGRRDYGYTF; CDR3nt: TGCAGTGCTAGAGGACGCAGGGATTATGGCTACACCTTC
d_gene: TRBD2; j_gene: TRBJ2-1; abundance: few; v_gene: TRBV4-2; CDR3aa: CASSQVSGNGYNEQFF; CDR3nt: TGTGCCAGCAGCCAAGTTAGCGGGAACGGTTACAATGAGCAGTTCTTC
d_gene: TRBD2; j_gene: TRBJ2-3; abundance: -; v_gene: TRBV20-1; CDR3aa: CSARDPGLDSYTQYF; CDR3nt: TGCAGTGCTAGAGATCCTGGACTAGACTCTTATACGCAGTATTTT
d_gene: TRBD1; j_gene: TRBJ2-5; abundance: -; v_gene: TRBV6-2/TRBV6-3; CDR3aa: CASSSIPDRGRTQYF; CDR3nt: TGTGCCAGCAGTTCTATTCCGGACAGGGGCAGGACCCAGTACTTC
d_gene: -; j_gene: TRBJ1-5; abundance: -; v_gene: TRBV10-3; CDR3aa: CAISEGGSSNQPQHF; CDR3nt: TGTGCCATCAGTGAGGGGGGTAGTAGCAATCAGCCCCAGCATTTT
d_gene: TRBD2; j_gene: TRBJ2-1; abundance: many; v_gene: TRBV4-2; CDR3aa: CASSQGGGGNYNEQFF; CDR3nt: TGTGCCAGCAGCCAAGGCGGGGGGGGCAACTACAATGAGCAGTTCTTC
d_gene: TRBD2; j_gene: TRBJ2-2; abundance: -; v_gene: TRBV10-1; CDR3aa: CASSDLAGGAGELFF; CDR3nt: TGCGCCAGCAGTGATTTAGCGGGGGGAGCCGGGGAGCTGTTTTTT
d_gene: TRBD1; j_gene: TRBJ2-3; abundance: few; v_gene: TRBV11-3; CDR3aa: CASSLGTGASTDTQYF; CDR3nt: TGTGCCAGCAGCCTCGGGACAGGGGCGAGCACAGATACGCAGTATTTT
d_gene: -; j_gene: TRBJ2-7; abundance: -; v_gene: TRBV5-5; CDR3aa: CASSAGPYNEQYF; CDR3nt: TGTGCCAGCAGCGCGGGCCCATACAATGAGCAGTACTTC
d_gene: TRBD2; j_gene: TRBJ2-1; abundance: few; v_gene: TRBV29-1; CDR3aa: CSANRLAGGKSSYNEQFF; CDR3nt: TGCAGCGCAAATAGGCTAGCGGGGGGGAAGAGCTCCTACAATGAGCAGTTCTTC
d_gene: -; j_gene: TRBJ2-7; abundance: few; v_gene: TRBV6-1; CDR3aa: CASRQTSYEQYF; CDR3nt: TGTGCCAGCAGGCAGACTTCCTACGAGCAGTACTTC
d_gene: TRBD2; j_gene: TRBJ2-1; abundance: -; v_gene: TRBV7-9; CDR3aa: CASSYRTSGNQETQFF; CDR3nt: TGTGCCAGCAGCTACCGGACTAGCGGAAACCAAGAGACCCAGTTCTTC
d_gene: TRBD1; j_gene: TRBJ2-5; abundance: -; v_gene: TRBV18; CDR3aa: CASSPQAPGGQETQYF; CDR3nt: TGTGCCAGCTCACCACAAGCCCCAGGGGGCCAAGAGACCCAGTACTTC
d_gene: TRBD1; j_gene: TRBJ2-3; abundance: few; v_gene: TRBV7-2; CDR3aa: CASSPRGGGTSTDTQYF; CDR3nt: TGTGCCAGCAGTCCCCGAGGGGGCGGAACTAGCACAGATACGCAGTATTTT
d_gene: -; j_gene: TRBJ1-6; abundance: many; v_gene: TRBV20-1; CDR3aa: CSARDIERRPLHF; CDR3nt: TGCAGTGCTAGAGATATCGAACGGAGGCCCCTCCACTTT
d_gene: -; j_gene: TRBJ1-1; abundance: -; v_gene: TRBV27; CDR3aa: CASSFSGHISVTEAFF; CDR3nt: TGTGCCAGCAGTTTTTCGGGACATATTAGTGTCACTGAAGCTTTCTTT
d_gene: TRBD1; j_gene: TRBJ2-3; abundance: -; v_gene: TRBV9; CDR3aa: CASSKTGSHGVQDTQYF; CDR3nt: TGTGCCAGCAGCAAGACAGGGAGTCATGGGGTGCAAGATACGCAGTATTTT
d_gene: TRBD1; j_gene: TRBJ1-5; abundance: -; v_gene: TRBV30; CDR3aa: CACASQGAGQPQHF; CDR3nt: TGTGCCTGCGCATCCCAGGGGGCTGGGCAGCCCCAGCATTTT
d_gene: -; j_gene: TRBJ1-2; abundance: -; v_gene: TRBV5-1; CDR3aa: CASSRQDRAYSYTF; CDR3nt: TGCGCCAGCAGCCGCCAAGACAGAGCGTATAGCTACACCTTC
d_gene: -; j_gene: TRBJ1-4; abundance: few; v_gene: TRBV2; CDR3aa: CASSEMGQLGEKLFF; CDR3nt: TGTGCCAGCAGTGAAATGGGCCAGCTTGGGGAAAAACTGTTTTTT
d_gene: TRBD1; j_gene: TRBJ2-5; abundance: many; v_gene: TRBV5-1; CDR3aa: CASSEGFGTGRETQYF; CDR3nt: TGCGCCAGCAGCGAGGGTTTTGGGACAGGGAGAGAGACCCAGTACTTC
d_gene: TRBD2; j_gene: TRBJ2-1; abundance: -; v_gene: TRBV20-1; CDR3aa: CSARRRDIAGGPHEQFF; CDR3nt: TGCAGTGCTAGGCGGCGGGACATAGCGGGAGGGCCTCATGAGCAGTTCTTC
d_gene: -; j_gene: TRBJ2-1; abundance: many; v_gene: TRBV29-1; CDR3aa: CSVVPWASAGGQFF; CDR3nt: TGCAGCGTTGTACCCTGGGCTTCTGCCGGAGGGCAGTTCTTC
d_gene: TRBD2; j_gene: TRBJ2-5; abundance: -; v_gene: TRBV4-2; CDR3aa: CASSQAASGRSVLYEQYF; CDR3nt: TGTGCCAGCAGCCAAGCGGCTAGCGGGAGGTCAGTGTTGTATGAGCAGTACTTC
d_gene: TRBD1; j_gene: TRBJ2-5; abundance: many; v_gene: TRBV29-1; CDR3aa: CSAGTGIRETQYF; CDR3nt: TGCAGCGCCGGGACAGGGATCCGGGAGACCCAGTACTTC
d_gene: -; j_gene: TRBJ1-1; abundance: -; v_gene: TRBV10-3; CDR3aa: CAINTGRGTEAFF; CDR3nt: TGTGCCATCAACACAGGACGTGGCACTGAAGCTTTCTTT
d_gene: -; j_gene: TRBJ2-5; abundance: -; v_gene: TRBV6-1; CDR3aa: CASSEKVGETQYF; CDR3nt: TGTGCCAGCAGCGAAAAAGTGGGGGAGACCCAGTACTTC
d_gene: TRBD1; j_gene: TRBJ2-5; abundance: few; v_gene: TRBV11-2; CDR3aa: CASSPGTGGTQYF; CDR3nt: TGTGCCAGCAGCCCCGGGACAGGCGGGACCCAGTACTTC
d_gene: -; j_gene: TRBJ2-5; abundance: few; v_gene: TRBV28; CDR3aa: CASSLLGLNSQETQYF; CDR3nt: TGTGCCAGCAGTTTACTGGGACTCAACTCCCAAGAGACCCAGTACTTC
d_gene: TRBD1; j_gene: TRBJ1-4; abundance: few; v_gene: TRBV6-5; CDR3aa: CASSYYGQGYNEKLFF; CDR3nt: TGTGCCAGCAGTTACTACGGACAGGGCTATAATGAAAAACTGTTTTTT
d_gene: -; j_gene: TRBJ2-3; abundance: few; v_gene: TRBV7-9; CDR3aa: CASSLLFRGGNSDTQYF; CDR3nt: TGTGCCAGCAGCTTATTGTTCCGAGGGGGGAACTCTGATACGCAGTATTTT
d_gene: -; j_gene: TRBJ1-5; abundance: -; v_gene: TRBV20-1; CDR3aa: CSAGVPSRNQPQHF; CDR3nt: TGCAGTGCTGGAGTACCCAGCCGCAATCAGCCCCAGCATTTT
d_gene: TRBD1; j_gene: TRBJ1-2; abundance: once; v_gene: TRBV5-1; CDR3aa: CASSVKGQTYTF; CDR3nt: TGCGCCAGCAGCGTTAAGGGACAGACCTACACCTTC
d_gene: -; j_gene: TRBJ1-1; abundance: -; v_gene: TRBV27; CDR3aa: CASSLSIAQAEAFF; CDR3nt: TGTGCCAGCAGTTTATCGATCGCCCAGGCTGAAGCTTTCTTT
d_gene: -; j_gene: TRBJ1-5; abundance: -; v_gene: TRBV18; CDR3aa: CASSPTRGNQPQHF; CDR3nt: TGTGCCAGCTCACCAACCAGGGGCAATCAGCCCCAGCATTTT
d_gene: TRBD2; j_gene: TRBJ2-2; abundance: -; v_gene: TRBV6-5; CDR3aa: CASSYGRTSGVPMSGELFF; CDR3nt: TGTGCCAGCAGTTACGGCAGGACTAGCGGGGTACCTATGTCCGGGGAGCTGTTTTTT
d_gene: -; j_gene: TRBJ1-2; abundance: few; v_gene: TRBV7-2; CDR3aa: CASSQNRSPNYGYTF; CDR3nt: TGTGCCAGCAGCCAAAACAGGAGTCCTAACTATGGCTACACCTTC
d_gene: TRBD1; j_gene: TRBJ2-1; abundance: -; v_gene: TRBV6-2/TRBV6-3; CDR3aa: CASSPGTGLYNEQFF; CDR3nt: TGTGCCAGCAGTCCAGGGACAGGCTTATACAATGAGCAGTTCTTC
d_gene: TRBD1; j_gene: TRBJ2-1; abundance: -; v_gene: TRBV14; CDR3aa: CASSVDRVNEQFF; CDR3nt: TGTGCCAGCAGCGTAGACAGGGTTAATGAGCAGTTCTTC
d_gene: -; j_gene: TRBJ2-5; abundance: -; v_gene: TRBV12-3/TRBV12-4; CDR3aa: CASSSGRWIGQETQYF; CDR3nt: TGTGCCAGCAGTTCGGGACGTTGGATAGGGCAAGAGACCCAGTACTTC
d_gene: TRBD2; j_gene: TRBJ2-3; abundance: few; v_gene: TRBV5-1; CDR3aa: CASSLRAGVGADTQYF; CDR3nt: TGCGCCAGCAGCTTGCGTGCGGGGGTTGGAGCAGATACGCAGTATTTT
d_gene: -; j_gene: TRBJ2-7; abundance: many; v_gene: TRBV5-1; CDR3aa: CASSLGAVYYEQYF; CDR3nt: TGCGCCAGCAGCTTGGGGGCAGTTTACTACGAGCAGTACTTC
d_gene: -; j_gene: TRBJ2-7; abundance: few; v_gene: TRBV6-5; CDR3aa: CATSGTSYEQYF; CDR3nt: TGTGCCACCTCGGGGACCTCATACGAGCAGTACTTC
d_gene: TRBD1; j_gene: TRBJ2-3; abundance: -; v_gene: TRBV7-2; CDR3aa: CASSLGRGTPITQYF; CDR3nt: TGTGCCAGCAGCTTAGGCAGGGGGACCCCAATTACGCAGTATTTT
d_gene: TRBD2; j_gene: TRBJ2-7; abundance: few; v_gene: TRBV5-6; CDR3aa: CASSYSGRAVNEQYF; CDR3nt: TGTGCCAGCAGCTATAGCGGGAGGGCCGTCAACGAGCAGTACTTC
d_gene: TRBD2; j_gene: TRBJ2-7; abundance: -; v_gene: TRBV11-2; CDR3aa: CASSLVGTSGSLYEQYF; CDR3nt: TGTGCCAGCAGCTTAGTAGGGACTAGCGGGAGTCTCTACGAGCAGTACTTC
d_gene: -; j_gene: TRBJ2-7; abundance: -; v_gene: TRBV20-1; CDR3aa: CSARGGGQGGYEQYF; CDR3nt: TGCAGTGCTAGAGGGGGCGGGCAGGGGGGCTACGAGCAGTACTTC
d_gene: TRBD1; j_gene: TRBJ1-2; abundance: -; v_gene: TRBV13; CDR3aa: CASSSWDRGSGYTF; CDR3nt: TGTGCCAGCAGCTCCTGGGACAGGGGAAGTGGCTACACCTTC
d_gene: -; j_gene: TRBJ1-5; abundance: -; v_gene: TRBV20-1; CDR3aa: CSANPPGQPQHF; CDR3nt: TGCAGCGCCAACCCCCCTGGTCAGCCCCAGCATTTT
d_gene: TRBD1; j_gene: TRBJ2-3; abundance: many; v_gene: TRBV4-1; CDR3aa: CASSQEGQFTDTQYF; CDR3nt: TGCGCCAGCAGCCAAGAGGGACAGTTTACAGATACGCAGTATTTT
d_gene: TRBD1; j_gene: TRBJ1-2; abundance: -; v_gene: TRBV11-2; CDR3aa: CASSNRDRTDYGYTF; CDR3nt: TGTGCCAGCAGCAACCGGGACAGGACAGACTATGGCTACACCTTC
d_gene: -; j_gene: TRBJ2-2; abundance: few; v_gene: TRBV3-1; CDR3aa: CASSRDYTGELFF; CDR3nt: TGTGCCAGCAGCCGGGACTACACCGGGGAGCTGTTTTTT
d_gene: -; j_gene: TRBJ2-1; abundance: -; v_gene: TRBV20-1; CDR3aa: CSASQGANEQFF; CDR3nt: TGCAGTGCTAGCCAGGGCGCAAATGAGCAGTTCTTC